The 24 T cell receptor beta chains reported below all come from one sample, sequenced in a study of T cells in Graves' hyperthyroidism and ophthalmopathy. RNA transcripts yielded amplified TCR beta CDR3 regions. The TCR CDR3 first-round RT-PCR relied on the HTBI primer set. TCRdb fed the multiplex PCR reads into MiXCR, producing one record per CDR3 protein. The sample lists about 500,000 distinct CDR3 sequences, about 46% occurring once. Material: peripheral blood or thyroid tissue (not recorded which). The source is an adult woman with Graves' disease, either hyperthyroidism or ophthalmopathy (not recorded which).

There are many counts of this clonotype. J is TRBJ1-4 and V is TRBV7-9, with D unresolved. Germline V gene sequence: CDR1 SEHNR, CDR2 FQNEAQ (reference sequence). The CDR3 loop spans 14 amino acids. Trimming shortened V by 5 bases and J by 0 bases, and 7 bases separated the two germline ends. This chain's CDR3 is CASSRSATNEKLFF. The CDR3 region has the DNA TGTGCCAGCAGCAGGAGCGCAACTAATGAAAAACTGTTTTTT.

The rearrangement uses TRBV5-4 and TRBJ2-2; 8 bases are shared with TRBD1. V trimming: 0 bases; J trimming: 9 bases; junction bases outside the gene matches: 4. The CDR3 runs 14 residues. Germline V lookup: CDR1 SGHNT, CDR2 YYREEE (reference sequence). The CDR3 protein is CASSLDHRGRELFF. The CDR3 bases are TGTGCCAGCAGCTTGGATCACAGGGGGAGGGAGCTGTTTTTT.

The chain has TRBV7-9 and TRBJ2-6, with D maybe TRBD2 (5 bases). Germline V gene lookup returns CDR1 SEHNR and CDR2 FQNEAQ (reference sequence). The CDR3 is made up of 15 amino acids. V gave up 5 bases and J gave up 4 bases, with 12 bases separating them. CDR3 DNA sequence: TGTGCCAGCAGCGTATTAGAGGGAGGGGCCAACGTCCTGACTTTC. Protein sequence: CASSVLEGGANVLTF.

This clonotype was seen many times. The J gene is TRBJ2-2, the V gene TRBV10-3, with D unresolved. Germline V lookup: CDR1 ENHRY, CDR2 SYGVKD. This CDR3 spans 15 amino acids. V lost 0 bases and J lost 5, with 10 bases in between. DNA for the CDR3: TGTGCCATCAGTGAGTCGACGCTTAAAACCGGGGAGCTGTTTTTT. It is translated as CAISESTLKTGELFF.

In its sample, this clonotype was seen many times. The chain links TRBV7-9 to TRBJ2-7; TRBD1 agrees at 8 bases. The V segment lost 6 bases and the J segment 2 bases; nucleotides outside the gene matches: 9. The germline V gene has CDR1 SEHNR and CDR2 FQNEAQ (reference sequence). The CDR3 spans 15 residues. CDR3 nucleotide sequence: TGTGCCAGCAGTCGTACCGGACAGGGCCCCTACGAGCAGTACTTC. Amino acids: CASSRTGQGPYEQYF.

This clonotype has ten or more counts. This chain uses TRBV5-1 with TRBJ2-1; D is unresolved. This CDR3 comprises 16 residues. The germline V and J ends were trimmed by 0 bases and 4 bases, with 14 bases remaining between them. Germline CDR1 and CDR2: SGHRS and YFSETQ. CDR3 coding DNA: TGCGCCAGCAGCTTGGCGGGTAGTCACCAATACAATGAGCAGTTCTTC. Its protein is CASSLAGSHQYNEQFF.

J is TRBJ2-7 and V is TRBV10-3, with 10 bases lining up with TRBD2. The CDR3 sequence is 13 residues long. The germline gives CDR1 ENHRY, CDR2 SYGVKD. Unmatched junction bases numbered 3, after V lost 6 bases and J lost 4 bases. The CDR3 DNA reads TGTGCCATCAGAGGACTAGCGGAGTACGAGCAGTACTTC. Translation: CAIRGLAEYEQYF.

The CDR3 nucleotides read TGCAGCGCGGCCCAGCAGGGCGGCTACACCTTC. Its protein is CSAAQQGGYTF. This rearrangement joins TRBV29-1 to TRBJ1-2, with D perhaps matching TRBD1 (5 bases). Germline assignment: CDR1 SQVTM and CDR2 ANQGSEA. CDR3 length: 11 residues. The V end lost 7 bases, the J end lost 8 bases, and 14 bases lay between the germline ends.

This clonotype is a singleton in its sample. This sequence joins TRBV20-1 and TRBJ2-7; the D is unclear. CDR1 is DFQATT and CDR2 is SNEGSKA in the germline V gene (reference sequence). CDR3 length: 16 amino acids. The V end was cut by 0 bases, the J end by 1 base, with 16 bases between. CDR3 coding DNA: TGCAGTGCTAGAGAAACCCTACCGCTTGTGTCCTACGAGCAGTACTTC. Amino acid sequence: CSARETLPLVSYEQYF.

This clonotype was seen just once. The chain carries TRBV9 and TRBJ2-2; D is undetermined. Trimming removed 0 bases at V and 15 bases at J, with 21 bases between. This CDR3 is built from 15 residues. Germline V gives CDR1 SGDLS, CDR2 YYNGEE. The chain's CDR3 is CASSVGAFPSSGMFF. CDR3 nucleotide sequence: TGTGCCAGCAGCGTAGGGGCTTTCCCATCTTCCGGAATGTTTTTT.

This rearrangement joins TRBV2 to TRBJ1-2, with D maybe TRBD1 (6 bases). Trimming removed 10 bases at V and 4 bases at J, with 13 bases between. Germline CDR1 is SNHLY and CDR2 is FYNNEI. The CDR3 has 12 amino acids. The CDR3 is CANLGGIYGYTF. CDR3 DNA: TGTGCCAACCTAGGGGGGATCTATGGCTACACCTTC. Full variable domain (outside the CDR3, taken from reference TRBV2 and TRBJ1-2): EPEVTQTPSHQVTQMGQEVILRCVPISNHLYFYWYRQILGQKVEFLVSFYNNEISEKSEIFDDQFSVERPDGSNFTLKIRSTKLEDSAMYFCANLGGIYGYTFGSGTRLTVV.

In the case of this clonotype: The junction departs from germline at one end; a sequencing error may be responsible. The chain recombines TRBV19 with TRBJ2-7; TRBD1 matches at 8 bases. The CDR3 has 12 amino acids. Germline assignment: CDR1 LNHDA and CDR2 SQIVND (reference sequence). The CDR3 reads CATRTGPYKQYF. The CDR3 DNA is TGCGCCACCCGGACAGGGCCCTACAAGCAGTACTTC.

J is TRBJ2-7 and V is TRBV25-1; D is unresolved. The CDR3 sequence is 14 residues long. The V gene lost 7 bases and the J gene lost 6 bases, with 19 bases spanning the gap. In germline, CDR1 is MGHDK, CDR2 SYGVNS. The CDR3 loop is CASNSLGRSGEQYF. The CDR3 DNA follows: TGTGCCAGCAATAGCCTCGGCAGGTCCGGCGAGCAGTACTTC.

The V and J genes are TRBV13 and TRBJ1-6; 8 nucleotides agree with TRBD1. The CDR3 is 15 residues long. V shed 6 bases and J 7 bases; nucleotides not matched to a gene: 8. Germline CDR1 reads PRHDT; CDR2 reads FYEKMQ (reference sequence). The CDR3 here is CASREGQGLNSPLHF. The CDR3 DNA reads as TGTGCCAGCAGGGAAGGACAGGGACTAAATTCACCCCTCCACTTT.

This clonotype appeared many times. The chain has TRBV9 and TRBJ1-1; 9 bases fit TRBD1. Germline lookup yields CDR1 SGDLS and CDR2 YYNGEE. V lost 4 bases, J lost 4 bases, and 8 bases stayed unmatched. This CDR3 is built from 15 residues. The CDR3, as DNA: TGTGCCAGCAGCCCCTCGGGACAGGGTACCACTGAAGCTTTCTTT. It encodes CASSPSGQGTTEAFF.

V and J are TRBV10-3 and TRBJ2-6; TRBD1 is a possible D gene (6 bases). V lost 11 bases, J lost 0 bases, and 8 bases lay in between. The CDR3 has 13 residues. Germline assignment: CDR1 ENHRY and CDR2 SYGVKD. The CDR3 loop is CAVTGSGANVLTF. The CDR3 DNA reads TGTGCCGTGACAGGCTCTGGGGCCAACGTCCTGACTTTC.

In its sample, this clonotype was seen many times. The junction shows a germline mismatch at one end, possibly a read error. V usage is TRBV7-2 and J usage is TRBJ2-6, with D perhaps assigned TRBD1 or TRBD2 (6 bases each). This CDR3 has 15 residues. Per germline, CDR1 SGHTA and CDR2 FQGNSA. The DNA for the CDR3 is TGTGCCAGCAGTTTAGGGGGGACTGGGGCCAACGTCCTGACTTTC. It yields the protein CASSLGGTGANVLTF.

This clonotype has a count of ten or more. This chain connects TRBV20-1 to TRBJ1-5; TRBD1 aligns across 7 bases. V was clipped by 6 bases and J by 6 bases; unmatched bases: 11. The CDR3 has 14 amino acids. CDR1 and CDR2 from the germline V gene are DFQATT and SNEGSKA (reference sequence). The CDR3 DNA is TGCAGTGCCACAAAAGGGGGCGCGGGTCAGCCCCAGCATTTT. It is translated as CSATKGGAGQPQHF.

This clonotype was detected once. A junction boundary mismatches the germline segment, possibly from a read error. The chain couples TRBV10-2 to TRBJ1-2; D possibly corresponds to TRBD1 (5 bases). The length of the CDR3 is 15 residues. From germline, CDR1 is WSHSY and CDR2 SAAADI. CDR3 sequence: CASSGLDQGGYGYTF. The CDR3 DNA is TGTGCCAGCAGCGGTCTCGATCAGGGTGGATATGGCTACACCTTC.

Worth noting for this clonotype: No conserved phenylalanine or tryptophan ends this CDR3, so it is likely a read error. Because the CDR3's place on the DNA is in doubt, the DNA is left out and the CDR3 is given as listed by TCRdb. This chain links TRBV7-9 with TRBJ1-4; the table's D call, TRBD1, has no DNA check behind it. The CDR3 comprises 14 residues, both ends counted. The germline CDR1 and CDR2 sequences are SEHNR and FQNEAQ (reference sequence). The CDR3 sequence is CASSLAIGQAVRFE.

This clonotype was seen repeatedly, ten times or more. The rearrangement joins TRBV3-1 to TRBJ1-2; TRBD1 is a possible D gene (6 bases). Germline CDR1 reads LGHDT; CDR2 reads YNNKEL (reference sequence). The CDR3 extends over 14 amino acids. Trimming took 2 bases from V and 4 from J, leaving 11 bases between them. CDR3 DNA: TGTGCCAGCAGCCAACAGGGGACCCTCTATGGCTACACCTTC. This encodes CASSQQGTLYGYTF.

This clonotype was observed once. The CDR3 reads CASSLKLEGEETQYF. CDR3 nucleotide sequence: TGTGCCAGCAGTCTTAAACTAGAGGGGGAAGAGACCCAGTACTTC. This sequence joins TRBV12-3 or TRBV12-4 and TRBJ2-5, with a tentative D call TRBD1 (6 bases). The germline V and J ends were trimmed by 5 bases and 3 bases, with 16 bases remaining between them. This CDR3 comprises 15 residues.

The chain carries TRBV30 and TRBJ2-5, with D possibly matching TRBD1 (5 bases). CDR1 and CDR2 from the germline V gene are GTSNPN and SVGIG (reference sequence). With 2 bases removed from V and 1 base from J, the gap between germline ends came to 14 bases. The CDR3 is 15 amino acids. CDR3 loop: CAWSPPWGGQETQYF. In nucleotides, the CDR3 is TGTGCCTGGAGTCCACCGTGGGGCGGCCAAGAGACCCAGTACTTC.

This chain links TRBV7-9 with TRBJ2-7; D not resolved. Germline V gene lookup returns CDR1 SEHNR and CDR2 FQNEAQ (reference sequence). CDR3 length: 13 amino acids. Trimming took 3 bases from V and 5 from J, leaving 11 bases between them. The CDR3 DNA sequence: TGTGCCAGCAGCTTGGAGACAACAAACGAGCAGTACTTC. Protein product: CASSLETTNEQYF.